This entry describes one TCR beta chain. One end of the junction is discordant with germline, which a read error may explain. The data are from a study of CD4+ T cells in melanoma. TCRdb's table, derived via immunoSEQ multiplex PCR, lists solely in-frame clones and lacks some. This repertoire shows 9,100 or so clones, around 72% found once; its top ten account for approximately 22%. The CDR3 totals 15 residues. CDR1 and CDR2 from the germline V gene are SSHAT and FNYEAQ (reference sequence). The sequenced sample consisted of tumor tissue. This clonotype was sampled from a human donor with melanoma. The gene calls are TRBV7-7 and TRBJ2-3; TRBD1 agrees at 9 bases. Here the CDR3 DNA reads TGTGCTAGCAGCTTAGGACAGGGGCCAACCGATACGCAGTATTTT. Amino acid sequence: CASSLGQGPTDTQYF.